This T cell receptor (beta chain) was identified in a study of shared clonotypes between healthy human individuals. The study's findings and limits: Relative to their counterparts shared across all four donors, non-shared clonotypes exhibited diminished generation probabilities. The study generally estimated greater richness for naive than memory subsets.

Genomic DNA from each subset was divided evenly over several immunoSEQ plates. Some clones are missing from TCRdb's copy, which holds only in-frame ones; the method was immunoSEQ multiplex PCR. Here the sample spans 1.5 million to 1.9 million clones, approximately 98% being singletons. Between the trimmed V and J ends, which lost 2 bases and 6 bases, there was a span of 11 bases. CDR3 length: 14 amino acids. The V gene's germline CDR1 is SGDLS and CDR2 YYNGEE. As concerns this clone: Antigen: not known.

The chain uses TRBV9 and TRBJ1-4; tentatively, D is TRBD1 (6 bases). The clonotype was recovered from a young man in good health. The sequenced material came from naive CD4+ T cells sorted from blood. The subset denotes: CD45RA+ positively selected. This CDR3 reads CASSVTGNDEKLFF. CDR3 DNA sequence: TGTGCCAGCAGCGTCACAGGGAATGATGAAAAACTGTTTTTT.